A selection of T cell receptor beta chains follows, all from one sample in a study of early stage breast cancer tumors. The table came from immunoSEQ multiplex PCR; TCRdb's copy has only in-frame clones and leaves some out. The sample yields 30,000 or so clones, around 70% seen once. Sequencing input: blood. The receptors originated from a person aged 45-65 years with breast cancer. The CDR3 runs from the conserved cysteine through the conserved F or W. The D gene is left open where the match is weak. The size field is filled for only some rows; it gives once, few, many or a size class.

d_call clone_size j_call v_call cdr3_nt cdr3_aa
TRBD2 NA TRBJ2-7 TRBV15 TGTGCCACCAGCAGAGAGAATTTAGCGGGAGGGGGCGAGCAGTACTTC CATSRENLAGGGEQYF
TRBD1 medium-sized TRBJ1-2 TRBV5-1 TGCGCCAGCAGCTTGGGGGACAGGGCCTATGGCTACACCTTC CASSLGDRAYGYTF
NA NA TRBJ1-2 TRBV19 TGTGCCAGTACCACCGGGCGGGAGCCGGGGGGTGGCTACACCTTC CASTTGREPGGGYTF
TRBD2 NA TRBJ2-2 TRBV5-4 TGTGCCAGCAGCTCCGGACTAGCGGGAGCTTGGGGGGAGCTGTTTTTT CASSSGLAGAWGELFF
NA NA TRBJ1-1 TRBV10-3 TGTGCCATCACTCGGGGGATGATGAACACTGAAGCTTTCTTT CAITRGMMNTEAFF
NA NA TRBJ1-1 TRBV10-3 TGTGCCATCAGTGAGTTGGCCCGGGACACGACTGAAGCTTTCTTT CAISELARDTTEAFF
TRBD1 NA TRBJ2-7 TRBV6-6 TGTGCCAGCAGTCAGGGGGACCGGCGGATATACGAGCAGTACTTC CASSQGDRRIYEQYF
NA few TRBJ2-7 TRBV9 TGTGCCAGCAGCGGTTTGGGGGGGCCCTACGAGCAGTACTTC CASSGLGGPYEQYF
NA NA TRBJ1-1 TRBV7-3 TGTGCCAGCAGCTTAACTCGCACAGGGGAAGCTTTCTTT CASSLTRTGEAFF
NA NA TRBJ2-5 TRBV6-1 TGTGCCAGCAGTGCCCGACCGGGCAGGGTTGAGACCCAGTACTTC CASSARPGRVETQYF
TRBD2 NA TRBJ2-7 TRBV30 TGTGCCTGGAGTTCGGGGGGAGTTTTTGGCTACGAGCAGTACTTC CAWSSGGVFGYEQYF
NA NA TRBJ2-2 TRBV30 TGTGCCTGGAGTGTAGGGTCCGGGGAGCTGTTTTTT CAWSVGSGELFF
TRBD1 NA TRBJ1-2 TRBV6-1 TGTGCCAGCGAGATGGGACAGATTAACTATGGCTACACCTTC CASEMGQINYGYTF
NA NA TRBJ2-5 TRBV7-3 TGTGCCAGCAGCTACCTACCGACTAGTCAGGAGACCCAGTACTTC CASSYLPTSQETQYF
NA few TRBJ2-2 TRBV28 TGTGCCAGCAGTTTACTGGGGACTTCGAGGCGGTTTTTT CASSLLGTSRRFF
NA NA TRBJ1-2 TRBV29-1 TGCAGCGTTGCAGCAAACTATGGCTACACCTTC CSVAANYGYTF
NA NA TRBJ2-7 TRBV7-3 TGTGCCAGCTCCCTGTCTGGGGGGGAGCAGTACTTC CASSLSGGEQYF
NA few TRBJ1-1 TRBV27 TGTGCCAGCAGTTTCGGGGGGGCAGGCACTGAAGCTTTCTTT CASSFGGAGTEAFF
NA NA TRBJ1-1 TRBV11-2 TGTGCCAGCAGCTTATATGGCCTCGAAGCTTTCTTT CASSLYGLEAFF
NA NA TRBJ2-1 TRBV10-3 TGTGCCATCAGTGAATGGTACATGGGGCCCTACAATGAGCAGTTCTTC CAISEWYMGPYNEQFF
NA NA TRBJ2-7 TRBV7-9 TGTGCCAGCGCGGGACAGTCCTACGAGCAGTACTTC CASAGQSYEQYF
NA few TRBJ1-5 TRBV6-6 TGTGCCAGCAGTTACTCGTATGGATATAGCAATCAGCCCCAGCATTTT CASSYSYGYSNQPQHF
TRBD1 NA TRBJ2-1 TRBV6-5 TGTGCCAGCAGCGCCGGGACAGGGAGGAGCAATGAGCAGTTCTTC CASSAGTGRSNEQFF
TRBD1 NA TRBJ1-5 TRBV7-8 TGTGCCAGCAGCTTAGAGGACAGGGGCAATCAGCCCCAGCATTTT CASSLEDRGNQPQHF
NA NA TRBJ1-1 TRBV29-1 TGCAGCGTTGGGGACGTCATGAACACTGAAGCTTTCTTT CSVGDVMNTEAFF
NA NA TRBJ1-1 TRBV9 TGTGCCAGCAGCCCGATGAACACTGAAGCTTTCTTT CASSPMNTEAFF
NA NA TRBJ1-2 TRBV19 TGTGCCAGTAGTAGCCACGGGTATGGCTACACCTTC CASSSHGYGYTF
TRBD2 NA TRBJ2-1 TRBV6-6 TGTGCCAGCAGTTCCAGGACTAGCTCCTACAATGAGCAGTTCTTC CASSSRTSSYNEQFF
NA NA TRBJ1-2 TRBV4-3 TGCGCCAGCAGCCAAGATTCGGCTGGGCCCTTGGTTGGCTACACCTTC CASSQDSAGPLVGYTF
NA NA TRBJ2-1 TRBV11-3 TGTGCCAGCAGCCAAGATCTCGGCTTTAGCTCCTACAATGAGCAGTTCTTC CASSQDLGFSSYNEQFF
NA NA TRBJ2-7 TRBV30 TGTGCCTGGAGTGTAACCCCAATCTACGAGCAGTACTTC CAWSVTPIYEQYF
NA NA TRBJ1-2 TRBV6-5 TGTGCCAGCAGTGTCGGACAGCACTATGGCTACACCTTC CASSVGQHYGYTF
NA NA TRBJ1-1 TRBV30 TGTGCCTGGGTCCCTAGCTCTATGGGCACTGAAGCTTTCTTT CAWVPSSMGTEAFF
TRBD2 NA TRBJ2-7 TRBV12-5 TGTGCTAGTGGTTTGAGTCCTAGCGGGACCTGGAACTCCTACGAGCAGTACTTC CASGLSPSGTWNSYEQYF
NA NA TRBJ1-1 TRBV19 TGTGCCAGTAGTATTTACGGAGGGGTCACTGAAGCTTTCTTT CASSIYGGVTEAFF
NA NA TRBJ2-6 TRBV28 TGTGCCAGCAGCCGGTACCCTGGGGCCAACGTCCTGACTTTC CASSRYPGANVLTF
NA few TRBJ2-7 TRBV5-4 TGTGCCAGCAGCTTGAGTGGGAAGCCCTACGAGCAGTACTTC CASSLSGKPYEQYF
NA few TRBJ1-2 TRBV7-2 TGTGCCAGCAGCTTAGCGCTCCGGGGCGGCTACACCTTC CASSLALRGGYTF
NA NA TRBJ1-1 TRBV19 TGTGCCAGTAGTATGGGCAGTTTAAACACTGAAGCTTTCTTT CASSMGSLNTEAFF